The sequence of this T cell receptor (beta chain) was determined in a study of blood T cell repertoires in COVID-19. This CDR3 region has 14 residues. The germline gives CDR1 MNHEY, CDR2 SVGAGI. V lost 5 bases and J 7 bases, leaving 12 bases between the germline ends. Repertoires were generated with immunoSEQ multiplex PCR, while TCRdb's copy carries only in-frame clones and drops some. This sample carries under 75,000 clones, approximately 88% of them seen once, and the ten largest clones take 15% to 20%. The rearrangement uses TRBV6-5 and TRBJ1-6, with a weak D call TRBD1 (5 bases). The specimen sequenced was peripheral blood. The sequence was obtained from a man aged 55 to 70 with COVID-19, enrolled during active disease. CDR3 DNA: TGTGCCAGCAGTCGCGGGACTGAGAATTCACCCCTCCACTTT. This sequence encodes CASSRGTENSPLHF.